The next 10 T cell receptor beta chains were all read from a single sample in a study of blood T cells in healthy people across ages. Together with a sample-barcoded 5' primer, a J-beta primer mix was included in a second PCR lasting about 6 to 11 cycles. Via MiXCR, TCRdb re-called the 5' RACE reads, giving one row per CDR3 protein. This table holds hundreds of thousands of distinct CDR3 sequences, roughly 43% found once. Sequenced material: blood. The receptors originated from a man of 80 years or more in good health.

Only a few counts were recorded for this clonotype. This chain's CDR3 is CSVGRTGDNEQFF. The CDR3 bases are TGCAGCGTTGGGCGGACAGGGGACAATGAGCAGTTCTTC. V gene TRBV29-1 combines with J gene TRBJ2-1, with TRBD1 identical over 9 bases. The CDR3 has 13 amino acids. CDR1 and CDR2 (germline): SQVTM, ANQGSEA. V lost 4 bases, J lost 5 bases, and 3 bases stayed unmatched.

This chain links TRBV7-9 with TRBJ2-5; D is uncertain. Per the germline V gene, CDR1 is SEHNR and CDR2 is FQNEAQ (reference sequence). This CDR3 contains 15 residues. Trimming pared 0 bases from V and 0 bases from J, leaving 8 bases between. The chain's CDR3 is CASSLAPPDQETQYF. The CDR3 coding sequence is TGTGCCAGCAGCTTAGCGCCTCCGGACCAAGAGACCCAGTACTTC.

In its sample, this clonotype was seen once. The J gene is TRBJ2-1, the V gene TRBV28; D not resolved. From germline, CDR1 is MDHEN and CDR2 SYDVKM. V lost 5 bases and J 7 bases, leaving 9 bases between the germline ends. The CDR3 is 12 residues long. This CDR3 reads CASSGQLNEQFF. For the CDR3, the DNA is TGTGCCAGCAGTGGTCAGTTAAATGAGCAGTTCTTC.

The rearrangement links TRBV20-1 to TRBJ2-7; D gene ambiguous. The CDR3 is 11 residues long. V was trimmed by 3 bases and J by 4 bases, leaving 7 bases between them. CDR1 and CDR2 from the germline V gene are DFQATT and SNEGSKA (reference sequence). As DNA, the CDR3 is TGCAGTGCTAGCTCCGTATACGAGCAGTACTTC. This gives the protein CSASSVYEQYF.

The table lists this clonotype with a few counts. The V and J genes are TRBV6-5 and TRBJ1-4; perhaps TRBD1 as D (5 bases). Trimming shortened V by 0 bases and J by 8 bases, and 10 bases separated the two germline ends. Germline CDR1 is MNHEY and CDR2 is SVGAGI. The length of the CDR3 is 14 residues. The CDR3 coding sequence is TGTGCCAGCAGTTACTCGGGGGGTGTAGAAAAACTGTTTTTT. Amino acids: CASSYSGGVEKLFF.

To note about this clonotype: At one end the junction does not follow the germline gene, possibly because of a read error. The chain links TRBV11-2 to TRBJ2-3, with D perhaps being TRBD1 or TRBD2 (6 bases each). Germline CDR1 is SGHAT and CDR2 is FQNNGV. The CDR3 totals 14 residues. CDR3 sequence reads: CASNLVRGADTQYF. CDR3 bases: TGTGCCAGCAACTTAGTGAGGGGGGCAGATACGCAGTATTTT.

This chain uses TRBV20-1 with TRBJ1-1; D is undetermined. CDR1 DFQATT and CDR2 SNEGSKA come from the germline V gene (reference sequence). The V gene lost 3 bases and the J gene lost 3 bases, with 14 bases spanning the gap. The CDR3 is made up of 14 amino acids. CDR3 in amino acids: CSARPLTVDTEAFF. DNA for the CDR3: TGCAGTGCTAGGCCCTTAACAGTAGACACTGAAGCTTTCTTT.

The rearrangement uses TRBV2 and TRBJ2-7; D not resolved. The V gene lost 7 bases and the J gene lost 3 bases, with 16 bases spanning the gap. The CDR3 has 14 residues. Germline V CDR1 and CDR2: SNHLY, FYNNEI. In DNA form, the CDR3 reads TGTGCCAGCAAGGCAGGACGCCCCCTCTACGAGCAGTACTTC. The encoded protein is CASKAGRPLYEQYF.

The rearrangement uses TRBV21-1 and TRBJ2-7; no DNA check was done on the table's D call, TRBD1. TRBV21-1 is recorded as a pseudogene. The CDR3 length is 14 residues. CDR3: CASRPDREVDEQYF. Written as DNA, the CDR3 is TGTGCCAGCAGACCGGACAGGGAGGTCGACGAGCAGTACTTC.

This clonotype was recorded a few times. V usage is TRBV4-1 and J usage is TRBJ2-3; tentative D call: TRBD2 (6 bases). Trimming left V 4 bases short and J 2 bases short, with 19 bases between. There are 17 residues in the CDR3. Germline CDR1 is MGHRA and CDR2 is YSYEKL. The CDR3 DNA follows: TGCGCCAGCAGCCTCTCCGGGACTTCAGTCTACACAGATACGCAGTATTTT. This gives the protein CASSLSGTSVYTDTQYF.